The 25 T cell receptor beta chains below come from one sample, sequenced in a study of blood T cells in healthy people across ages. Alongside a J-beta primer mix, a sample-barcoded 5' primer served in a second PCR lasting about 7 to 11 cycles. In TCRdb, the 5' RACE reads were re-called with MiXCR into one record per CDR3 protein. This sample has about 1.8 million distinct CDR3 sequences, with roughly 49% found just once. Source material: blood. Receptor source: a woman aged 40 to 50 in good health.

At least ten counts were recorded for this clonotype. The chain combines TRBV24-1 with TRBJ2-5; 10 bases align to TRBD2. Germline V gives CDR1 KGHDR, CDR2 SFDVKD. V dropped 9 bases and J dropped 1; count of bases not matched to a gene: 4. The CDR3 totals 14 residues. CDR3 nucleotides: TGTGCCACCCGTAGCGGGGGGCTCCAAGAGACCCAGTACTTC. Translation: CATRSGGLQETQYF.

The J gene is TRBJ2-5, the V gene TRBV5-1; possible D gene TRBD2, 5 bases. CDR1 is SGHRS and CDR2 is YFSETQ in the germline V gene. V lost 0 bases, J lost 0 bases, and 12 bases lay in between. The CDR3 spans 16 residues. CDR3 coding DNA: TGCGCCAGCAGCTTGGGGGGAGCAAGTAACCAAGAGACCCAGTACTTC. Translated: CASSLGGASNQETQYF.

The rearrangement joins TRBV15 to TRBJ2-7; D unresolved. Trimming left V 0 bases short and J 5 bases short, with 8 bases between. Germline lookup yields CDR1 LNHNV and CDR2 YYDKDF (reference sequence). The CDR3 consists of 13 residues. CDR3 sequence: CATSRDEMDEQYF. CDR3 coding DNA: TGTGCCACCAGCAGAGATGAAATGGACGAGCAGTACTTC. Combining the CDR3 with reference TRBV15 and TRBJ2-7 gives the whole variable domain DAMVIQNPRYQVTQFGKPVTLSCSQTLNHNVMYWYQQKSSQAPKLLFHYYDKDFNNEADTPDNFQSRRPNTSFCFLDIRSPGLGDTAMYLCATSRDEMDEQYFGPGTRLTVT.

This clonotype came up a few times. V is TRBV5-1 and J is TRBJ1-2; no clear D gene. Germline V lookup: CDR1 SGHRS, CDR2 YFSETQ. With 5 bases removed from V and 0 bases from J, the gap between germline ends came to 14 bases. The CDR3 spans 15 residues. The CDR3 nucleotides read TGCGCCAGCAGTCCCGAGGGAAATGCTAACTATGGCTACACCTTC. Amino acid sequence: CASSPEGNANYGYTF.

The chain combines TRBV6-1 with TRBJ1-3; no reliable D call. The CDR3 spans 14 residues. V shed 1 base and J shed 9 bases, with 13 bases lying between them. Germline assignment: CDR1 MNHNS and CDR2 SASEGT. The chain's CDR3 is CASSEEWSLSTIYF. DNA of the CDR3: TGTGCCAGCAGTGAAGAATGGTCCCTAAGCACCATATATTTT.

This clonotype has only a few counts. The J gene is TRBJ2-1, the V gene TRBV29-1, with D perhaps TRBD1 or TRBD2 (7 bases each). CDR3 length: 13 residues. Germline CDR1 and CDR2: SQVTM and ANQGSEA. The V gene lost 7 bases and the J gene lost 9 bases, with 19 bases spanning the gap. CDR3 nucleotides: TGCAGCGCGAGGGTCCCAGGGGGGGCTGAGCAGTTCTTC. It is translated as CSARVPGGAEQFF.

This clonotype was counted only a few times. The rearrangement links TRBV4-2 to TRBJ2-1; possible D gene TRBD2, 5 bases. The CDR3 has 17 residues. Trimming left V 4 bases short and J 5 bases short, with 21 bases between. The germline V gene encodes CDR1 LGHNA and CDR2 YNFKEQ. The CDR3 protein is CASSPSASLYSDNEQFF. In DNA, the CDR3 is TGTGCCAGCAGCCCTTCGGCTAGCCTTTATTCCGACAATGAGCAGTTCTTC.

The chain is built from TRBV7-9 and TRBJ2-5; 9 bases agree with TRBD1. The CDR3 loop spans 15 amino acids. J gave up 2 bases and V 5 bases, and 6 bases lay outside the gene matches. The germline V gene encodes CDR1 SEHNR and CDR2 FQNEAQ (reference sequence). Here the CDR3 reads CASSLQQGAQETQYF. The CDR3 bases are TGTGCCAGCAGCCTCCAACAGGGGGCTCAAGAGACCCAGTACTTC.

The chain links TRBV18 to TRBJ1-4; 7 bases line up with TRBD1. CDR3 length equals 16 residues. Germline values: CDR1 KGHSH, CDR2 LQKENI. V lost 5 bases and J lost 4; bases outside the gene matches: 10. The CDR3, as DNA: TGTGCCAGCTCAGAAGGATACAGGGGCGGTAATGAAAAACTGTTTTTT. Translated, it gives CASSEGYRGGNEKLFF.

As to this clonotype: This is likely a read error, given that the CDR3 carries no conserved phenylalanine or tryptophan at its end. This rearrangement joins TRBV28 to TRBJ2-3, with TRBD2 as a possible D gene (6 bases). V lost 2 bases and J 1 base, leaving 10 bases between the germline ends. The CDR3 spans 15 residues. From germline, CDR1 is MDHEN and CDR2 SYDVKM. This CDR3 reads CASSLAERGTDTQYS. DNA of the CDR3: TGTGCCAGCAGTTTAGCGGAGCGGGGCACAGATACGCAGTATTCT.

The V gene is TRBV5-1, the J gene TRBJ2-7, with TRBD1 matching 7 bases. The CDR3 extends over 15 amino acids. V dropped 4 bases and J dropped 4; count of bases not matched to a gene: 11. The germline gives CDR1 SGHRS, CDR2 YFSETQ. The CDR3 sequence is CASSPTGDFGYEQYF. The CDR3 DNA follows: TGCGCCAGCAGCCCTACAGGGGATTTTGGGTACGAGCAGTACTTC.

J is TRBJ2-1 and V is TRBV28; tentative D call: TRBD1 (6 bases). Germline V gives CDR1 MDHEN, CDR2 SYDVKM. This CDR3 has 14 residues. V was pared by 7 bases and J by 7 bases, with 17 bases between. CDR3 protein: CASKGDLNPNEQFF. The CDR3 coding sequence is TGTGCCAGCAAGGGGGACCTCAACCCAAATGAGCAGTTCTTC.

This clonotype appeared a single time. V usage is TRBV12-3 or TRBV12-4 and J usage is TRBJ1-2; D is uncertain. The V end was cut by 5 bases, the J end by 11 bases, with 21 bases between. The CDR3 covers 14 residues. The CDR3 sequence is CASSPKTHTPLYTF. CDR3 nucleotides: TGTGCCAGCAGTCCCAAGACCCACACACCCCTATACACCTTC.

The V and J genes are TRBV5-1 and TRBJ2-3; D may correspond to TRBD1 or TRBD2 (5 bases each). The V end was cut by 1 base, the J end by 2 bases, with 11 bases between. The CDR3 runs 15 residues. The germline V gene encodes CDR1 SGHRS and CDR2 YFSETQ. The CDR3 DNA follows: TGCGCCAGCAGCTTGACCCCCGGGGCCACAGATACGCAGTATTTT. Translated: CASSLTPGATDTQYF.

This clonotype was observed a few times. The V and J genes are TRBV18 and TRBJ1-5; 8 bases agree with TRBD1. Unmatched junction bases numbered 9, after V lost 3 bases and J lost 2 bases. This CDR3 spans 17 amino acids. Germline V gene lookup returns CDR1 KGHSH and CDR2 LQKENI. The CDR3 nucleotides are TGTGCCAGCTCACCTGAGGACAGGGATTTAGGCAATCAGCCCCAGCATTTT. Encoded protein: CASSPEDRDLGNQPQHF.

This clonotype was recorded only once. The chain uses TRBV10-3 and TRBJ2-3; 10 nucleotides align to TRBD2. V shed 3 bases, J shed 0 bases, and the junction held 6 bases outside the gene matches. CDR3 length equals 17 residues. The germline CDR1 and CDR2 sequences are ENHRY and SYGVKD. The CDR3 nucleotides read TGTGCCATCAGTGACCCCGCTAGCGGGGGTAGCACAGATACGCAGTATTTT. It yields the protein CAISDPASGGSTDTQYF.

The CDR3 reads CASSLDLGDLYNEQFF. The DNA for the CDR3 is TGTGCCAGCAGTTTGGACCTGGGCGACTTATACAATGAGCAGTTCTTC. The rearrangement joins TRBV28 to TRBJ2-1; D gene ambiguous. Germline V gene lookup returns CDR1 MDHEN and CDR2 SYDVKM. Trimming took 3 bases from V and 4 from J, leaving 16 bases between them. The CDR3 spans 16 residues.

The chain joins TRBV12-3 or TRBV12-4 to TRBJ2-3; D gene unclear. V lost 4 bases and J lost 4, with 18 bases in between. This CDR3 spans 16 amino acids. CDR3 DNA: TGTGCCAGCAGTTCGGGCCTTTCCGTAAGCGCAGATACGCAGTATTTT. Translation: CASSSGLSVSADTQYF.

This clonotype showed up just a few times. The CDR3 region has the DNA TGTGCCAGCAGCTTAGTGCTTTTGGGGGGCCGGACAGATACGCAGTATTTT. Its protein product is CASSLVLLGGRTDTQYF. This rearrangement joins TRBV7-2 to TRBJ2-3; D is possibly TRBD1 or TRBD2 (6 bases each). Germline CDR1 and CDR2: SGHTA and FQGNSA. Trimming left V 1 base short and J 3 bases short, with 17 bases between. The CDR3 runs 17 residues. Full variable domain (rest looked up from reference TRBV7-2 and TRBJ2-3): GAGVSQSPSNKVTEKGKDVELRCDPISGHTALYWYRQSLGQGLEFLIYFQGNSAPDKSGLPSDRFSAERTGGSVSTLTIQRTQQEDSAVYLCASSLVLLGGRTDTQYFGPGTRLTVL.

The V and J genes are TRBV12-3 or TRBV12-4 and TRBJ1-5, with a tentative D call TRBD1 (5 bases). Deletions cut 5 bases from V and 6 bases from J, with 14 bases between. There are 14 residues in the CDR3. CDR3 sequence (DNA): TGTGCCAGCAGTCCGGAAAGGGGCGCTCAGCCCCAGCATTTT. Amino acid sequence: CASSPERGAQPQHF.

About this clonotype itself: One end of the junction varies from germline; a read error may be responsible. The V call is TRBV7-7, the J call TRBJ2-1; TRBD1 is a possible D gene (5 bases). This CDR3 spans 14 amino acids. CDR1 is SSHAT and CDR2 is FNYEAQ in the germline V gene (reference sequence). CDR3 DNA: TGTGCTAGCAGCTTAGTTCAGGGAAGCCCCCAGCAGTTCTTC. Amino acid sequence: CASSLVQGSPQQFF.

This clonotype has a single count. The CDR3 region is CASSSPPFDYEQYF. In DNA form, the CDR3 reads TGTGCCAGCAGCTCACCCCCTTTTGACTACGAGCAGTACTTC. The V and J genes are TRBV11-2 and TRBJ2-7; the D is unclear. In germline, CDR1 is SGHAT, CDR2 FQNNGV. V shed 4 bases and J shed 3 bases, with 13 bases lying between them. This CDR3 is 14 amino acids long.

The chain recombines TRBV7-9 with TRBJ2-3; the match to TRBD1 covers 8 bases. This CDR3 is 14 amino acids long. J was trimmed by 5 bases and V by 4 bases; bases with no gene match: 5. Germline CDR1 reads SEHNR; CDR2 reads FQNEAQ (reference sequence). CDR3: CASSSDRAEDTQYF. CDR3 coding DNA: TGTGCCAGCAGCTCGGACAGGGCGGAAGATACGCAGTATTTT.

This clonotype showed up just a few times. This chain connects TRBV5-1 to TRBJ1-2, with TRBD1 matching 7 bases. CDR3 length: 15 residues. The germline gives CDR1 SGHRS, CDR2 YFSETQ. Losses at the gene ends were 6 bases for V and 4 bases for J; bases not matched to a gene: 12. CDR3 sequence (DNA): TGCGCCAGCACTCTTTATGGGGGGACAGCCTATGGCTACACCTTC. Translated, it gives CASTLYGGTAYGYTF. The complete variable domain, with remaining parts taken from reference TRBV5-1 and TRBJ1-2, reads KAGVTQTPRYLIKTRGQQVTLSCSPISGHRSVSWYQQTPGQGLQFLFEYFSETQRNKGNFPGRFSGRQFSNSRSEMNVSTLELGDSALYLCASTLYGGTAYGYTFGSGTRLTVV.

The genes are TRBV6-6 and TRBJ2-5, with 14 bases matching TRBD2. Germline V CDR1 and CDR2: MNHNY, SVGAGI (reference sequence). The CDR3 is 16 amino acids. V lost 11 bases, J lost 0 bases, and 8 bases stayed unmatched. CDR3 in amino acids: CAAKRTSGGYQETQYF. CDR3 bases: TGTGCCGCGAAGAGGACTAGCGGGGGGTACCAAGAGACCCAGTACTTC.